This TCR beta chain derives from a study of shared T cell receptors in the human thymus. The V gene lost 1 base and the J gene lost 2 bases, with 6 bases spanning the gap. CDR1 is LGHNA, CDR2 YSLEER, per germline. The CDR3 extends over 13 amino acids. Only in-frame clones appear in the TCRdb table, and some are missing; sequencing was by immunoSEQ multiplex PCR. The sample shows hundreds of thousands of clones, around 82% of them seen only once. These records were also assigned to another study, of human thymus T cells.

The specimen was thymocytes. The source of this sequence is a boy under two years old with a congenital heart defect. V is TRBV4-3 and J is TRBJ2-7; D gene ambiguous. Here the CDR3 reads CASSQGLPYEQYF. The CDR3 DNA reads TGCGCCAGCAGCCAAGGACTGCCCTACGAGCAGTACTTC.